This T cell receptor beta chain emerged from a study of type 1 regulatory T cells. On the study more broadly: T-allo10 is an in vitro-generated, Tr1-enriched CD4 T cell product specific for alloantigen.

In its sample, this clonotype was seen many times. CDR3 size: 14 residues. The V gene's germline CDR1 is SGDLS and CDR2 YYNGEE. V was clipped by 0 bases and J by 1 base, with 7 bases between them. TCRdb reanalysed the reads using MiXCR and keeps one entry per CDR3 protein. The repertoire holds about 100,000 distinct CDR3 sequences, less than 40% seen once, with about 2% in the top ten. Sequencing was done on a sample of CD4+ T cells, either the whole sample or a sorted fraction (not recorded which). V and J are TRBV9 and TRBJ2-5, with no clear D. This sequence was found in a human donor in good health. The CDR3 DNA reads as TGTGCCAGCAGCGTAGGTCAGCCCCAAGAGACCCAGTACTTC. It codes for CASSVGQPQETQYF.